This is a list of T cell receptor beta chains from one sample in a study of T cell responses to AZD1222 COVID-19 vaccine. The data were produced by immunoSEQ multiplex PCR, yet TCRdb's version contains in-frame clones alone and is incomplete. The sample carries about 94,000 clones, 85% recorded once. The sample was peripheral blood, taken 28 days after the second AZD1222 dose. All receptors come from an adult who received the AZD1222 COVID-19 vaccine. The CDR3 runs from the conserved cysteine through the conserved F or W. The D gene is left open where the match is weak. Clone size, where shown, is once, few, many, or a class for clones that have expanded.

V gene: TRBV5-1; clone size: -; J gene: TRBJ2-1; D gene: TRBD2; CDR3 protein: CASSLTSGRSSYNEQFF; CDR3 DNA: TGCGCCAGCAGCTTGACTAGCGGGAGGAGCTCCTACAATGAGCAGTTCTTC
V gene: TRBV5-1; clone size: -; J gene: TRBJ1-4; D gene: -; CDR3 protein: CASSLFQGNEKLFF; CDR3 DNA: TGCGCCAGCAGCTTGTTCCAGGGTAATGAAAAACTGTTTTTT
V gene: TRBV23-1; clone size: once; J gene: TRBJ1-3; D gene: -; CDR3 protein: CASSQSPGCSGNTIYF; CDR3 DNA: TGCGCCAGCAGTCAATCCCCGGGTTGCTCTGGAAACACCATATATTTT
V gene: TRBV6-1; clone size: -; J gene: TRBJ1-5; D gene: -; CDR3 protein: CASSLEGPQHF; CDR3 DNA: TGTGCCAGCAGCCTCGAGGGGCCCCAGCATTTT
V gene: TRBV5-1; clone size: -; J gene: TRBJ1-1; D gene: TRBD1; CDR3 protein: CASRQGLGTEAFF; CDR3 DNA: TGCGCCAGCAGACAGGGGTTGGGCACTGAAGCTTTCTTT
V gene: TRBV4-1; clone size: -; J gene: TRBJ1-6; D gene: -; CDR3 protein: CASSPVQHYNSPLHF; CDR3 DNA: TGCGCCAGCAGCCCTGTCCAGCACTATAATTCACCCCTCCACTTT
V gene: TRBV6-5; clone size: -; J gene: TRBJ1-1; D gene: TRBD1; CDR3 protein: CASSRTSDRTAFF; CDR3 DNA: TGTGCCAGCAGCCGCACCTCGGACAGGACAGCTTTCTTT
V gene: TRBV24-1; clone size: -; J gene: TRBJ1-2; D gene: -; CDR3 protein: CATSELGFDYGYTF; CDR3 DNA: TGTGCCACCAGTGAACTGGGGTTCGACTATGGCTACACCTTC
V gene: TRBV13; clone size: -; J gene: TRBJ1-3; D gene: -; CDR3 protein: CASSSLFTELAGNTIYF; CDR3 DNA: TGTGCCAGCAGCTCCCTTTTTACTGAACTGGCTGGAAACACCATATATTTT
V gene: TRBV4-1; clone size: -; J gene: TRBJ1-4; D gene: -; CDR3 protein: CASSQGKGWGNEKLFF; CDR3 DNA: TGCGCCAGCAGCCAAGGGAAAGGGTGGGGGAATGAAAAACTGTTTTTT
V gene: TRBV5-4; clone size: -; J gene: TRBJ2-1; D gene: TRBD1; CDR3 protein: CASSYPPGTGKNEQFF; CDR3 DNA: TGTGCCAGCAGCTACCCACCCGGGACAGGGAAAAATGAGCAGTTCTTC
V gene: TRBV4-2; clone size: few; J gene: TRBJ1-6; D gene: -; CDR3 protein: CASSQHPPRGRGGSPLHF; CDR3 DNA: TGTGCCAGCAGCCAACATCCACCCCGGGGCAGGGGAGGTTCACCCCTCCACTTT
V gene: TRBV30; clone size: -; J gene: TRBJ1-4; D gene: -; CDR3 protein: CAWAGAWNEKLFF; CDR3 DNA: TGTGCCTGGGCGGGAGCCTGGAATGAAAAACTGTTTTTT
V gene: TRBV5-6; clone size: once; J gene: TRBJ2-3; D gene: TRBD2; CDR3 protein: CASSLVGGGTSTDTQYF; CDR3 DNA: TGTGCCAGCAGCTTGGTAGGCGGGGGGACTAGCACAGATACGCAGTATTTT
V gene: TRBV18; clone size: once; J gene: TRBJ1-4; D gene: -; CDR3 protein: CASSPGRENEKLFF; CDR3 DNA: TGTGCCAGCTCACCAGGGCGGGAAAATGAAAAACTGTTTTTT
V gene: TRBV10-2; clone size: -; J gene: TRBJ1-1; D gene: -; CDR3 protein: CASSELQDYTEAFF; CDR3 DNA: TGCGCCAGCAGTGAGTTACAAGACTACACTGAAGCTTTCTTT
V gene: TRBV10-3; clone size: -; J gene: TRBJ1-3; D gene: TRBD1; CDR3 protein: CAISGGDGQAAGNTIYF; CDR3 DNA: TGTGCCATCAGTGGGGGTGACGGACAGGCAGCTGGAAACACCATATATTTT
V gene: TRBV5-1; clone size: -; J gene: TRBJ1-2; D gene: -; CDR3 protein: CASSLGGYGYTF; CDR3 DNA: TGCGCCAGCAGCTTGGGCGGATATGGCTACACCTTC
V gene: TRBV6-6; clone size: -; J gene: TRBJ1-2; D gene: -; CDR3 protein: CASSLLADSAERGYTF; CDR3 DNA: TGTGCCAGCAGCCTACTGGCGGATTCGGCGGAGCGTGGCTACACCTTC
V gene: TRBV15; clone size: -; J gene: TRBJ2-1; D gene: -; CDR3 protein: CATSREINNEQFF; CDR3 DNA: TGTGCCACCAGCAGAGAGATCAATAATGAGCAGTTCTTC
V gene: TRBV23-1; clone size: -; J gene: TRBJ1-1; D gene: TRBD1; CDR3 protein: CASSQASRGRTEAFF; CDR3 DNA: TGCGCCAGCAGTCAAGCAAGCAGGGGGCGGACTGAAGCTTTCTTT
V gene: TRBV28; clone size: -; J gene: TRBJ2-2; D gene: -; CDR3 protein: CASSLSGFTGELFF; CDR3 DNA: TGTGCCAGCAGTTTATCAGGGTTCACCGGGGAGCTGTTTTTT
V gene: TRBV14; clone size: -; J gene: TRBJ1-3; D gene: -; CDR3 protein: CASSQSGSGNTIYF; CDR3 DNA: TGTGCCAGCAGCCAGAGCGGTTCTGGAAACACCATATATTTT
V gene: TRBV7-2; clone size: once; J gene: TRBJ1-3; D gene: -; CDR3 protein: CASSPGGRAGNTIYF; CDR3 DNA: TGTGCCAGCAGCCCCGGGGGTAGGGCTGGAAACACCATATATTTT
V gene: TRBV3-1/TRBV3-2; clone size: -; J gene: TRBJ2-3; D gene: -; CDR3 protein: CASSQVWRDGSTDTQYF; CDR3 DNA: TGTGCCAGCAGCCAAGTATGGCGGGACGGAAGCACAGATACGCAGTATTTT
V gene: TRBV18; clone size: -; J gene: TRBJ1-6; D gene: TRBD1; CDR3 protein: CASSITQGARIDSPLHF; CDR3 DNA: TGTGCCAGCTCAATTACACAGGGGGCTCGGATCGATTCACCCCTCCACTTT
V gene: TRBV4-3; clone size: -; J gene: TRBJ2-7; D gene: TRBD1; CDR3 protein: CASSAFGTGDYEQYF; CDR3 DNA: TGCGCCAGCAGCGCCTTCGGGACAGGGGACTACGAGCAGTACTTC
V gene: TRBV12-5; clone size: -; J gene: TRBJ2-7; D gene: -; CDR3 protein: CASGLLAMGEQYF; CDR3 DNA: TGTGCTAGTGGTTTGCTAGCTATGGGAGAGCAGTACTTC
V gene: TRBV2; clone size: once; J gene: TRBJ1-2; D gene: -; CDR3 protein: CASSEARHRTSF; CDR3 DNA: TGTGCCAGCAGTGAAGCGCGCCACCGGACCAGCTTC
V gene: TRBV4-3; clone size: -; J gene: TRBJ2-2; D gene: -; CDR3 protein: CASSQGLPGVNTGELFF; CDR3 DNA: TGCGCCAGCAGCCAAGGTCTACCGGGAGTTAACACCGGGGAGCTGTTTTTT
V gene: TRBV5-4; clone size: -; J gene: TRBJ2-1; D gene: TRBD2; CDR3 protein: CASSSGGRSSYNEQFF; CDR3 DNA: TGTGCCAGCAGCTCGGGGGGGCGGAGCTCCTACAATGAGCAGTTCTTC
V gene: TRBV5-4; clone size: -; J gene: TRBJ1-1; D gene: -; CDR3 protein: CASSPTVRGDYTEAFF; CDR3 DNA: TGTGCCAGCAGCCCAACGGTTCGGGGCGATTACACTGAAGCTTTCTTT
V gene: TRBV19; clone size: -; J gene: TRBJ1-2; D gene: -; CDR3 protein: CASSISWTRGGYTF; CDR3 DNA: TGTGCCAGTAGTATATCTTGGACTCGGGGGGGCTACACCTTC
V gene: TRBV24-1; clone size: -; J gene: TRBJ2-1; D gene: -; CDR3 protein: CATSDDTFWDEQFF; CDR3 DNA: TGTGCCACCAGTGACGACACCTTTTGGGATGAGCAGTTCTTC
V gene: TRBV2; clone size: once; J gene: TRBJ2-3; D gene: -; CDR3 protein: CASSAGEGGTDTQYF; CDR3 DNA: TGTGCCAGCAGTGCGGGAGAGGGAGGCACAGATACGCAGTATTTT
V gene: TRBV5-1; clone size: -; J gene: TRBJ2-5; D gene: -; CDR3 protein: CASSEPTGNQETQYF; CDR3 DNA: TGCGCCAGCAGCGAGCCTACAGGAAACCAAGAGACCCAGTACTTC
V gene: TRBV10-3; clone size: -; J gene: TRBJ2-5; D gene: -; CDR3 protein: CAINQGGQETQYF; CDR3 DNA: TGTGCCATCAATCAGGGGGGGCAGGAGACCCAGTACTTC
V gene: TRBV3-1/TRBV3-2; clone size: few; J gene: TRBJ2-1; D gene: TRBD2; CDR3 protein: CASSQVGSGSNNEQFF; CDR3 DNA: TGTGCCAGCAGCCAAGTTGGCAGCGGGAGTAACAATGAGCAGTTCTTC
V gene: TRBV10-3; clone size: -; J gene: TRBJ2-1; D gene: -; CDR3 protein: CASGGGRRDEQFF; CDR3 DNA: TGTGCCAGCGGTGGGGGGAGGAGGGATGAGCAGTTCTTC
V gene: TRBV28; clone size: once; J gene: TRBJ1-5; D gene: TRBD1; CDR3 protein: CASSPFRDRNQPQHF; CDR3 DNA: TGTGCCAGCAGCCCCTTTCGGGACAGAAATCAGCCCCAGCATTTT
V gene: TRBV24-1; clone size: -; J gene: TRBJ2-7; D gene: TRBD1; CDR3 protein: CATSDPTAGQGRNEQYF; CDR3 DNA: TGTGCCACCAGTGATCCAACGGCAGGACAGGGGAGGAACGAGCAGTACTTC
V gene: TRBV19; clone size: -; J gene: TRBJ2-7; D gene: -; CDR3 protein: CASSRAGDYEQYF; CDR3 DNA: TGTGCCAGTAGTAGGGCAGGGGACTACGAGCAGTACTTC
V gene: TRBV3-1/TRBV3-2; clone size: -; J gene: TRBJ2-3; D gene: -; CDR3 protein: CASSQEDSSVTQYF; CDR3 DNA: TGTGCCAGCAGCCAAGAGGACTCCTCAGTTACGCAGTATTTT
V gene: TRBV28; clone size: -; J gene: TRBJ2-7; D gene: TRBD1; CDR3 protein: CASSRTGTGLYEQYF; CDR3 DNA: TGTGCCAGCAGCCGGACCGGGACAGGACTATACGAGCAGTACTTC
V gene: TRBV30; clone size: -; J gene: TRBJ1-4; D gene: -; CDR3 protein: CAWSVLGEKLFF; CDR3 DNA: TGTGCCTGGAGTGTATTGGGGGAAAAACTGTTTTTT
V gene: TRBV10-3; clone size: once; J gene: TRBJ2-3; D gene: -; CDR3 protein: CAIRNVLNTDTQYF; CDR3 DNA: TGTGCCATCCGTAATGTTCTAAACACAGATACGCAGTATTTT
V gene: TRBV2; clone size: -; J gene: TRBJ1-2; D gene: TRBD1; CDR3 protein: CASHKTGLSPYGYTF; CDR3 DNA: TGTGCCAGCCATAAGACAGGGTTAAGTCCCTATGGCTACACCTTC
V gene: TRBV6-5; clone size: once; J gene: TRBJ1-1; D gene: -; CDR3 protein: CASFGSGQTNTEAFF; CDR3 DNA: TGTGCCAGCTTTGGGTCAGGACAGACGAACACTGAAGCTTTCTTT
V gene: TRBV3-1/TRBV3-2; clone size: -; J gene: TRBJ1-1; D gene: -; CDR3 protein: CASSIKTVNTEAFF; CDR3 DNA: TGTGCCAGCAGCATAAAGACAGTGAACACTGAAGCTTTCTTT
V gene: TRBV24-1; clone size: -; J gene: TRBJ1-5; D gene: -; CDR3 protein: CATSSNFQPQHF; CDR3 DNA: TGTGCCACCAGTAGCAATTTTCAGCCCCAGCATTTT
V gene: TRBV28; clone size: -; J gene: TRBJ2-4; D gene: TRBD1; CDR3 protein: CASTLTGLKNIQYF; CDR3 DNA: TGTGCCAGCACCCTGACAGGGTTGAAAAACATTCAGTACTTC
V gene: TRBV30; clone size: -; J gene: TRBJ2-5; D gene: -; CDR3 protein: CAWSVQGGLETQYF; CDR3 DNA: TGTGCCTGGAGTGTACAGGGGGGGCTGGAGACCCAGTACTTC
V gene: TRBV28; clone size: -; J gene: TRBJ2-7; D gene: TRBD1; CDR3 protein: CASSSYRGYEQYF; CDR3 DNA: TGTGCCAGCAGTTCCTACAGGGGTTACGAGCAGTACTTC
V gene: TRBV5-6; clone size: -; J gene: TRBJ2-2; D gene: -; CDR3 protein: CASMGPWGNTGELFF; CDR3 DNA: TGTGCCAGCATGGGCCCCTGGGGGAACACCGGGGAGCTGTTTTTT
V gene: TRBV19; clone size: -; J gene: TRBJ2-7; D gene: TRBD2; CDR3 protein: CASSRKGLAGDAYEQYF; CDR3 DNA: TGTGCCAGTAGTCGAAAGGGACTAGCGGGAGACGCTTACGAGCAGTACTTC
V gene: TRBV29-1; clone size: -; J gene: TRBJ2-1; D gene: -; CDR3 protein: CSASGFYNEQFF; CDR3 DNA: TGCAGCGCGAGCGGATTTTACAATGAGCAGTTCTTC
V gene: TRBV10-2; clone size: -; J gene: TRBJ1-3; D gene: -; CDR3 protein: CASVEQGGSGNTIYF; CDR3 DNA: TGCGCCAGCGTAGAACAGGGAGGATCTGGAAACACCATATATTTT